This TCR beta chain was recovered during a study of blood T cells in healthy people across ages. Whole-study results and caveats: Considered underestimates were the diversity estimates obtained from one million T cells.

Primers used in a second PCR of roughly 6 to 11 cycles were a sample-barcoded 5' primer and a J-beta primer mix. All samples gave at least 2.5 million CDR3-containing paired-end reads. Via MiXCR, TCRdb re-called the 5' RACE reads, giving one row per CDR3 protein. The sample shows roughly 1,300,000 distinct CDR3 sequences, approximately 59% of them seen only once. Per sample, a minimum of 6 million PBMCs were isolated. V lost 7 bases, J lost 10 bases, and 27 bases stayed unmatched. The CDR3 contains 19 residues. CDR1 is MGHDK, CDR2 SYGVNS, per germline. This clonotype was recorded many times. Its antigen is still unknown.

The chain uses TRBV25-1 and TRBJ2-1; the match to TRBD1 covers 8 bases. The sample was blood. The sequence derives from a man between 18 and 35 years old in good health. As DNA, the CDR3 is TGTGCCAGCACCACCACAAAGAGGGGTCAGGACAGGGTACTAGAGGAGCAGTTCTTC. Translated: CASTTTKRGQDRVLEEQFF.